Sequencing of this T cell receptor beta chain was carried out in a study of T cell changes during pregnancy in multiple sclerosis. CDR3 length: 13 amino acids. V was clipped by 2 bases and J by 2 bases, with 6 bases between them. Germline values: CDR1 MNHEY, CDR2 SVGAGI. Sequencing was performed with immunoSEQ multiplex PCR; in TCRdb, only in-frame clones are kept and a portion is missing. Of roughly 50,000 clones listed, around 91% were seen once; the top ten hold around 7.9%. Source: CD8+ T cells from peripheral blood mononuclear cells, taken in the second trimester of pregnancy. This sequence was found in a female donor with multiple sclerosis, enrolled in a pregnancy study. The chain recombines TRBV6-5 with TRBJ1-1; D unresolved. For the CDR3, the DNA is TGTGCCAGCAGTTACGGGCCCAACACTGAAGCTTTCTTT. Amino acid sequence: CASSYGPNTEAFF.